This T cell receptor (beta chain) comes out of a study of blood T cell repertoires in COVID-19 (dated by TCRdb to the early 2020s). Context from the whole study: Samples from collaborators originated in the United States, Italy and Spain and spanned both the acute and convalescent phases of COVID-19. Subjects who had been exposed to COVID-19, were actively infected with it, or had recovered from it provided the deeply sampled blood TCRbeta repertoires that made up the dataset. The material from the prospective study consisted of cDNA or gDNA derived from T cells, B-cell-depleted T cells, or PBMCs. Where HLA class I and class II types were available, the types were taken from metadata supplied by the sample provider, not from assay-based typing. Sample metadata almost always included a de-identified subject ID, COVID-19 status, age in years and sex. The samples were drawn from two sources: the first 160 participants of the ongoing ImmuneRACE study, and 1,254 subjects contributed by 6 global collaborators. The repertoires were made available in a free public database intended to serve as a resource for research on the immune response to SARS-CoV-2. Summary of the overall study and its limitations: The quantity of clinical and demographic metadata differed by source and by participant and was supplied without curation.

Measured from the cysteine to the phenylalanine, the CDR3 is 15 residues long. The DNA shown is the 45-base CDR3, in frame from base 1. The junction shows trimming of 3 bases on V and 1 base on J, plus 10 bases between the germline ends. The germline V gene specifies SGHRS as CDR1 and YFSETQ as CDR2. Concerning this clone: Its antigen is still unknown. Qualities for individual bases were not recorded, and no much larger clone is one base off.

TCRbeta CDR3 regions were amplified from genomic DNA using the immunoSEQ Assay, a bias-controlled multiplex PCR. In the paper's pipeline: The number of nucleated cells in each sample was estimated from the amplification of reference gene primers within the assay. Sequence reads were collapsed and filtered to measure the absolute abundance of every unique TCRbeta CDR3 rearrangement. Productive Simpson clonality was computed per sample as the square root of Simpson's diversity index over productive rearrangements. TCRdb retrieved this table from immuneACCESS and kept in-frame rearrangements only. Not all clones are present; in checked studies, unresolved V genes account for under half, and no reason is known for the remainder. The DNA was the basis for D and trimming; V, J and clone size are from that table. The sample profile shows about 350,000 clones; 87% of them were found once. The top ten hold about 6% of the sample.

At one collaborating source in Seattle, patients were enrolled during active infection and were followed longitudinally through the course of disease. The collaborating institutions used their own protocols to collect whole blood in K2EDTA tubes. Collaborator samples were shipped for TCRbeta analysis as frozen whole blood, isolated PBMCs, or DNA extracted from either sample type. The receptor chain draws on TRBV5-1 and TRBJ2-2, and possibly TRBD1, on 6 matching bases. Specimen: peripheral blood. The origin of this receptor is a woman aged 50 to 65 with COVID-19, enrolled during active disease. For the CDR3, the sequence is CASSSLTGNTGELFF. The DNA sequence is TGCGCCAGCAGCTCATTGACAGGGAACACCGGGGAGCTGTTTTTT. The CDR3, completed at both ends by the reference TRBV5-1 and TRBJ2-2 genes, gives the full variable domain KAGVTQTPRYLIKTRGQQVTLSCSPISGHRSVSWYQQTPGQGLQFLFEYFSETQRNKGNFPGRFSGRQFSNSRSEMNVSTLELGDSALYLCASSSLTGNTGELFFGEGSRLTVL.